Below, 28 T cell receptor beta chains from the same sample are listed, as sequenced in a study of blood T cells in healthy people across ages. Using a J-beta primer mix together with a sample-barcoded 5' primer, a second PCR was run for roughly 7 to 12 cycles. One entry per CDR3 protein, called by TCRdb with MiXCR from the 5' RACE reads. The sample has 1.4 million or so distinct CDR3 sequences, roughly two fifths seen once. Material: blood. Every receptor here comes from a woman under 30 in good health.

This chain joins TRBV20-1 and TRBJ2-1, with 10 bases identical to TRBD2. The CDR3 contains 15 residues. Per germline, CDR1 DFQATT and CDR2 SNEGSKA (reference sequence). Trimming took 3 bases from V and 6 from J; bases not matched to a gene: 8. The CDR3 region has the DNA TGCAGTGCTAGTCTTCTAGCGGGGGTGATCAATGAGCAGTTCTTC. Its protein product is CSASLLAGVINEQFF.

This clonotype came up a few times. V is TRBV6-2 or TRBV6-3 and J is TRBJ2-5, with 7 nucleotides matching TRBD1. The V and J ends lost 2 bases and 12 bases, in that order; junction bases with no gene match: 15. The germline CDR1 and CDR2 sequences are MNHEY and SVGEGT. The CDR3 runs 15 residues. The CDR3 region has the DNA TGTGCCAGCAGTTACACAACCCACAGGGGAGTCGAGAAGTACTTC. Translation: CASSYTTHRGVEKYF.

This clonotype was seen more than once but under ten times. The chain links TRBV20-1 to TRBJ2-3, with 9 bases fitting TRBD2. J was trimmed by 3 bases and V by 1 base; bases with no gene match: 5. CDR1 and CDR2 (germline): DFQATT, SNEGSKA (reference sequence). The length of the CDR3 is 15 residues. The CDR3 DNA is TGCAGTGCTAGAGGGCGGGGGGGACGAACAGATACGCAGTATTTT. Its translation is CSARGRGGRTDTQYF.

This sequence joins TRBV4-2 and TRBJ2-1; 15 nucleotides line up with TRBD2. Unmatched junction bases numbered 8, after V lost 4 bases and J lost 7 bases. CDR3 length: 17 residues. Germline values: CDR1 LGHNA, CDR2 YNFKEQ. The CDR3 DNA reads TGTGCCAGCAGCCGGTCCGGACTAGCGGGGGGGCTTAATGAGCAGTTCTTC. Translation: CASSRSGLAGGLNEQFF.

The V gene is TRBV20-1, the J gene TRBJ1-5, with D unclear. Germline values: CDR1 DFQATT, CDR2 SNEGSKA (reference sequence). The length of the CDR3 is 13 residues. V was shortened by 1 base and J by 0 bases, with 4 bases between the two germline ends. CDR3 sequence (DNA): TGCAGTGCTAGAGTCCTTAGCAATCAGCCCCAGCATTTT. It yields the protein CSARVLSNQPQHF.

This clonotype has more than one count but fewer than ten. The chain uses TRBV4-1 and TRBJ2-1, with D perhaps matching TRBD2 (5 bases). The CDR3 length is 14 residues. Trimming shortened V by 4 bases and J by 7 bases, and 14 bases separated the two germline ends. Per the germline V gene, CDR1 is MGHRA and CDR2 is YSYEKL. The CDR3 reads CASSPISGRNEQFF. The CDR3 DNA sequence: TGCGCCAGCAGCCCCATAAGCGGACGTAATGAGCAGTTCTTC.

In nucleotides, the CDR3 is TGTGCCAGCAGCGAGCCGCTCTACGAGCAGTACTTC. Its translation: CASSEPLYEQYF. This chain joins TRBV25-1 and TRBJ2-7; no clear D. The CDR3 extends over 12 amino acids. CDR1 is MGHDK and CDR2 is SYGVNS in the germline V gene. V was pared by 6 bases and J by 3 bases, with 9 bases between.

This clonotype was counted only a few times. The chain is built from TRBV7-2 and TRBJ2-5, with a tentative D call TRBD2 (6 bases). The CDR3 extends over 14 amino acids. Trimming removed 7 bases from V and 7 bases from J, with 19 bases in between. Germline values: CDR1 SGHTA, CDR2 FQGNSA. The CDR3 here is CASISISGFGTQYF. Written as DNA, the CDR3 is TGTGCCAGCATCTCCATTAGCGGTTTTGGGACCCAGTACTTC. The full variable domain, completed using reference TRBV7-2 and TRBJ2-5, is GAGVSQSPSNKVTEKGKDVELRCDPISGHTALYWYRQSLGQGLEFLIYFQGNSAPDKSGLPSDRFSAERTGGSVSTLTIQRTQQEDSAVYLCASISISGFGTQYFGPGTRLLVL.

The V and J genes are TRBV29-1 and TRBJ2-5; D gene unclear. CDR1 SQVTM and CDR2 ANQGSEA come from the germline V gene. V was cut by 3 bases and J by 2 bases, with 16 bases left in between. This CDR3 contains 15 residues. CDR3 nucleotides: TGCAGCGTTGATTCCTTGTGGCAGATACAAGAGACCCAGTACTTC. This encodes CSVDSLWQIQETQYF.

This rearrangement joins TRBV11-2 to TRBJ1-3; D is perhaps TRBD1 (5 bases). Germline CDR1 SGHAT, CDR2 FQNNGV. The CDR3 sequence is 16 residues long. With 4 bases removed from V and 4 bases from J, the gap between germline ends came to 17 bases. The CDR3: CASSSPGPRRGNTIYF. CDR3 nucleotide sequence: TGTGCCAGCAGCTCTCCGGGACCCCGGCGGGGAAACACCATATATTTT.

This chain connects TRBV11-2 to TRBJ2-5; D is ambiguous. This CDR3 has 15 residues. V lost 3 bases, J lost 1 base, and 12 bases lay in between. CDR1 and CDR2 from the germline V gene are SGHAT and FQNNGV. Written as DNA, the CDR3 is TGTGCCAGCAGCTTTATGACTCGCCCCCAAGAGACCCAGTACTTC. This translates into CASSFMTRPQETQYF. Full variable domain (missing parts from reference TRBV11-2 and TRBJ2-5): EAGVAQSPRYKIIEKRQSVAFWCNPISGHATLYWYQQILGQGPKLLIQFQNNGVVDDSQLPKDRFSAERLKGVDSTLKIQPAKLEDSAVYLCASSFMTRPQETQYFGPGTRLLVL.

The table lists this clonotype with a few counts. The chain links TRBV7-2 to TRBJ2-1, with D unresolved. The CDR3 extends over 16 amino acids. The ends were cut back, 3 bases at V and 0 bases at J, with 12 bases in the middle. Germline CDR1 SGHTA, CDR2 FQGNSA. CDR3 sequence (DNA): TGTGCCAGCAGCTTCTTTCGTGTTAGCTCCTACAATGAGCAGTTCTTC. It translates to CASSFFRVSSYNEQFF.

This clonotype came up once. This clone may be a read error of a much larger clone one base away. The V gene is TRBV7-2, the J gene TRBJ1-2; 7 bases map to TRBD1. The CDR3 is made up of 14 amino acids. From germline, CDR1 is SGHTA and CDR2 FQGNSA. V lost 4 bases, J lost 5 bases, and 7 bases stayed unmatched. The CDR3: CASSSDGTEYGYTF. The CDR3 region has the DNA TGTGCCAGCAGCTCGGATGGGACAGAATATGGCTACACCTTC.

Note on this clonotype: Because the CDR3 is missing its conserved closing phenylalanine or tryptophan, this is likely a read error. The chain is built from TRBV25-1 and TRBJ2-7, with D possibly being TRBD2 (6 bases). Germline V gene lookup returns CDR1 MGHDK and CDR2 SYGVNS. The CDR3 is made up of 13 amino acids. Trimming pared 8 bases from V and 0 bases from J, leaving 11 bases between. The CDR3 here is CASRWGDSYEQYL. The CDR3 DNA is TGTGCCAGCCGCTGGGGGGACTCCTACGAGCAGTACCTC.

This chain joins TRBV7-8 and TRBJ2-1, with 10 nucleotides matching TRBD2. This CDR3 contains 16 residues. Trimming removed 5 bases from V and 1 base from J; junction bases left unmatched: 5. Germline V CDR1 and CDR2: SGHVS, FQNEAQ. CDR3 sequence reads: CASSILAGVSYNEQFF. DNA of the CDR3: TGTGCCAGCAGCATTCTAGCGGGGGTGTCCTACAATGAGCAGTTCTTC. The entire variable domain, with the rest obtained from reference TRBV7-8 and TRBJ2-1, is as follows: GAGVSQSPRYKVAKRGQDVALRCDPISGHVSLFWYQQALGQGPEFLTYFQNEAQLDKSGLPSDRFFAERPEGSVSTLKIQRTQQEDSAVYLCASSILAGVSYNEQFFGPGTRLTVL.

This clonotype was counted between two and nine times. The DNA for the CDR3 is TGTGCCAGCAGCTTAGCCGGGCGGGATAGTCGGAGGTTCTTC. The encoded protein is CASSLAGRDSRRFF. The chain carries TRBV7-2 and TRBJ2-1; tentative D call: TRBD2 (6 bases). This CDR3 has 14 residues. CDR1 is SGHTA and CDR2 is FQGNSA in the germline V gene. Between the trimmed V and J ends, which lost 0 bases and 15 bases, there was a span of 18 bases.

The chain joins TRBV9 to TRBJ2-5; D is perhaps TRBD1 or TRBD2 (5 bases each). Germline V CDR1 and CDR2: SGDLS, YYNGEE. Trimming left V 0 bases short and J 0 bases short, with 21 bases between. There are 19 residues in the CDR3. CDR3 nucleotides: TGTGCCAGCAGCGTAGGGTGGGACGAACACGAGGGGTACCAAGAGACCCAGTACTTC. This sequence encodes CASSVGWDEHEGYQETQYF.

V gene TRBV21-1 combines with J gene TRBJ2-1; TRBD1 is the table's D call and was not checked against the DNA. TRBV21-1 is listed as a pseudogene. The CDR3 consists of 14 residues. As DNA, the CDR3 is TGTGCCAGCAGCAAAGATGACAGGGGGAATGAGCAGTTCTTC. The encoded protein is CASSKDDRGNEQFF.

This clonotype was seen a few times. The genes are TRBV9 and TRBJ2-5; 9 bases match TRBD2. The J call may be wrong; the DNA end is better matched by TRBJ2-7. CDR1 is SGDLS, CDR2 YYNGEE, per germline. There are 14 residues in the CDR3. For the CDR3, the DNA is TGTGCCAGCAGCGTCTCAGCGGGAGGTTACGAGCAGTACTTC. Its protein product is CASSVSAGGYEQYF.

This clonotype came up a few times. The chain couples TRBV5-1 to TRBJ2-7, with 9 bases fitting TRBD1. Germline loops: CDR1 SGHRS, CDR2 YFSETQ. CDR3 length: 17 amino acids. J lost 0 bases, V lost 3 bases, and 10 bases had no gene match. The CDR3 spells CASSYGTGRGISYEQYF. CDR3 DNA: TGCGCCAGCAGCTACGGGACAGGGCGAGGGATCTCCTACGAGCAGTACTTC.

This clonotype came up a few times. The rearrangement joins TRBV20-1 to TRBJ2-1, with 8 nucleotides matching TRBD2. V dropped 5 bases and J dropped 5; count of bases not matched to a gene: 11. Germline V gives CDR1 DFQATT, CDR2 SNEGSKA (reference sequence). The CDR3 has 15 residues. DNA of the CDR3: TGCAGTGCTCCCGGGACTAGTATGCTCCACAATGAGCAGTTCTTC. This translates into CSAPGTSMLHNEQFF.

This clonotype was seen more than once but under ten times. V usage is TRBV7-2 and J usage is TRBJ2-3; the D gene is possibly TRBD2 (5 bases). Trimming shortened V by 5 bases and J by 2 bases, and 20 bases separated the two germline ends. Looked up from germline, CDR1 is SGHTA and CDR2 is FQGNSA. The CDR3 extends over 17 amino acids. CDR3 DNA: TGTGCCAGCAGCCCACCTGGGAGACTCCGCCTCACAGATACGCAGTATTTT. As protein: CASSPPGRLRLTDTQYF.

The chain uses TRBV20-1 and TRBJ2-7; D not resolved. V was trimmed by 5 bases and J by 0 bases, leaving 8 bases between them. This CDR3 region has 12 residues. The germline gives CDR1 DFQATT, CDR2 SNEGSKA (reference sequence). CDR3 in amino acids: CSAPLPSYEQYF. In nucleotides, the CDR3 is TGCAGTGCTCCTCTCCCCTCCTACGAGCAGTACTTC.

CDR3 residues: CASAVGGPTDTQYF. The CDR3 coding sequence is TGTGCCAGCGCTGTGGGGGGACCCACAGATACGCAGTATTTT. V and J are TRBV6-2 or TRBV6-3 and TRBJ2-3; possible D gene TRBD2, 6 bases. The CDR3 runs 14 residues. Trimming took 8 bases from V and 2 from J, leaving 14 bases between them. In germline, CDR1 is MNHEY, CDR2 SVGEGT.

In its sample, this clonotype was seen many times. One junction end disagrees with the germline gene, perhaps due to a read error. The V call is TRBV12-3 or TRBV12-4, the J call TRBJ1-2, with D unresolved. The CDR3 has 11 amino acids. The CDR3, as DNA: TGTGCCAGCAGCTTAGGCTATGGCTACACCTTC. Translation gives CASSLGYGYTF.

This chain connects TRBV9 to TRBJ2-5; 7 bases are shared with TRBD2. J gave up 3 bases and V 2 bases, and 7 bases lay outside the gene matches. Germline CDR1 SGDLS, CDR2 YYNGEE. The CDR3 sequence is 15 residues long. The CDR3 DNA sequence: TGTGCCAGCAGCGTCGCTAGCGGAGTGAAAGAGACCCAGTACTTC. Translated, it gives CASSVASGVKETQYF.

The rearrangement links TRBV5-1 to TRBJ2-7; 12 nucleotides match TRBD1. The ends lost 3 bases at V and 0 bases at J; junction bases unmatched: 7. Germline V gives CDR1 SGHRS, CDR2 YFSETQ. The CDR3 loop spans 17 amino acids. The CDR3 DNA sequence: TGCGCCAGCAGCTATACCGGGACAGGGGGCTACTCCTACGAGCAGTACTTC. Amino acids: CASSYTGTGGYSYEQYF.

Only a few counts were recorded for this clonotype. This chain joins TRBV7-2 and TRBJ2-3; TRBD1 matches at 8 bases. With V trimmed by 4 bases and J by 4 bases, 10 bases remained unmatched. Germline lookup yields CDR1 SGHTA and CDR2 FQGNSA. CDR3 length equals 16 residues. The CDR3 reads CASSSPGQAPSDTQYF. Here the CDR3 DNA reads TGTGCCAGCAGCTCACCGGGACAGGCTCCCTCAGATACGCAGTATTTT.